The rows below give T cell receptor beta chains drawn from one sample of a study of CD4+ T cells in melanoma. Clones were read by immunoSEQ multiplex PCR, and TCRdb kept only the in-frame ones, dropping some. The data hold about 50,000 clones, with about 88% observed a single time. The specimen was peripheral blood. These receptors were obtained from a human donor with melanoma. Both conserved end residues are part of each CDR3. D genes are given only for firm matches. The size entry is marked missing in some rows and otherwise reads once, few, many or a size class.

D: .
size: .
J: TRBJ2-2
V: TRBV5-1
DNA: TGCGCCAGCAGCTCATATAGCGGGGAGCTGTTTTTT
CDR3: CASSSYSGELFF

D: .
size: .
J: TRBJ1-6
V: TRBV5-1
DNA: TGCGCCAGCAGGCGTCAGGGAAAGGAGAGCTCCTATAATTCACCCCTCCACTTT
CDR3: CASRRQGKESSYNSPLHF

D: .
size: .
J: TRBJ2-7
V: TRBV7-2
DNA: TGTGCCAGCAGCTTAGCGACCTACGAGCAGTACTTC
CDR3: CASSLATYEQYF

D: .
size: .
J: TRBJ2-7
V: TRBV12-5
DNA: TGTGCTAGTGTTCCTCCGGCAAGCAACTACGAGCAGTACTTC
CDR3: CASVPPASNYEQYF

D: .
size: once
J: TRBJ1-1
V: TRBV18
DNA: TGTGCCAGCTCACGACAAGAAAACGGAGCTTTCTTT
CDR3: CASSRQENGAFF

D: .
size: .
J: TRBJ2-5
V: TRBV7-2
DNA: TGTGCCAGCAGCTTACCAGGGGGGAAAGAGACCCAGTACTTC
CDR3: CASSLPGGKETQYF

D: TRBD2
size: .
J: TRBJ2-5
V: TRBV5-1
DNA: TGCGCCAGCAACAACGTCCAGGGCGGGGGTGAGACCCAGTACTTC
CDR3: CASNNVQGGGETQYF

D: TRBD2
size: .
J: TRBJ2-1
V: TRBV7-2
DNA: TGTGCCAGCGGACTTAGCGGGGGTTTCCGCAATGAGCAGTTCTTC
CDR3: CASGLSGGFRNEQFF

D: .
size: .
J: TRBJ1-1
V: TRBV27
DNA: TGTGCCAGCAGTTTCCTACAAGATAACACTGAAGCTTTCTTT
CDR3: CASSFLQDNTEAFF

D: .
size: .
J: TRBJ1-2
V: TRBV15
DNA: TGTGCCACCAGCGATCTACAGGGCTACACCTTC
CDR3: CATSDLQGYTF

D: .
size: .
J: TRBJ2-1
V: TRBV13
DNA: TGTGCCAGCAGCTCCAAGGGCGGGAATGAGCAGTTCTTC
CDR3: CASSSKGGNEQFF

D: .
size: .
J: TRBJ1-2
V: TRBV5-5
DNA: TGTGCCAGCAGCTGGAGGGCCGGCTACACCTTC
CDR3: CASSWRAGYTF

D: TRBD1
size: .
J: TRBJ1-1
V: TRBV28
DNA: TGTGCCAGCAGCAGCGAAGGAGGGGGCCGCACTGAAGCTTTCTTT
CDR3: CASSSEGGGRTEAFF

D: TRBD2
size: .
J: TRBJ2-4
V: TRBV9
DNA: TGTGCCAGCAGCGGGGAGGGCGACATTCAGTACTTC
CDR3: CASSGEGDIQYF

D: .
size: .
J: TRBJ2-1
V: TRBV11-3
DNA: TGTGCCAGCAGCTTAGTTCAGGGACCCTACAATGAGCAGTTCTTC
CDR3: CASSLVQGPYNEQFF

D: .
size: .
J: TRBJ2-7
V: TRBV6-5
DNA: TGTGCCACGCTGTTGATGGGAACCTACGAGCAGTACTTC
CDR3: CATLLMGTYEQYF

D: TRBD1
size: once
J: TRBJ2-7
V: TRBV29-1
DNA: TGCAGCGTTCAAAACAGGGGTCCCTACGAGCAGTACTTC
CDR3: CSVQNRGPYEQYF

D: .
size: .
J: TRBJ1-1
V: TRBV19
DNA: TGTGCCAGTAGTATCCTGGGCACTGAAGCTTTCTTT
CDR3: CASSILGTEAFF

D: TRBD1
size: .
J: TRBJ2-7
V: TRBV27
DNA: TGTGCCAGCAGTGCCGGGACAGGGAGATACGAGCAGTACTTC
CDR3: CASSAGTGRYEQYF

D: .
size: .
J: TRBJ2-1
V: TRBV14
DNA: TGTGCCAGCAGCCTCCTCGGGGCGGGGAATGAGCAGTTCTTC
CDR3: CASSLLGAGNEQFF

D: TRBD1
size: once
J: TRBJ2-7
V: TRBV30
DNA: TGTGCCTGGAGAGCGACAGGGCCCTACGAGCAGTACTTC
CDR3: CAWRATGPYEQYF

D: TRBD1
size: .
J: TRBJ1-1
V: TRBV19
DNA: TGTGCCAGTAAGGCAGGGGGGGTGACTGAAGCTTTCTTT
CDR3: CASKAGGVTEAFF

D: TRBD2
size: .
J: TRBJ2-2
V: TRBV12-5
DNA: TGTGCTAGTGGTTTGGCCGGGACTAGCGGGAAAACCGGGGAGCTGTTTTTT
CDR3: CASGLAGTSGKTGELFF

D: .
size: .
J: TRBJ1-2
V: TRBV7-9
DNA: TGTGCCGTAACTCTCAACTATGGCTACACCTTC
CDR3: CAVTLNYGYTF

D: TRBD1
size: few
J: TRBJ1-1
V: TRBV5-1
DNA: TGCGCCAGCAGCTCCGGACAGGGCACTGAAGCTTTCTTT
CDR3: CASSSGQGTEAFF

D: .
size: .
J: TRBJ1-2
V: TRBV29-1
DNA: TGCAGCGTTGAAAGGGGGAACTATGGCTACACCTTC
CDR3: CSVERGNYGYTF

D: .
size: .
J: TRBJ2-7
V: TRBV28
DNA: TGTGCCAGCAGTTTAGAGACAGGTTACACCTACGAGCAGTACTTC
CDR3: CASSLETGYTYEQYF

D: TRBD1
size: .
J: TRBJ1-6
V: TRBV19
DNA: TGTGCCAGTACGACAGGGAATGGAATAAATTCACCCCTCCACTTT
CDR3: CASTTGNGINSPLHF

D: TRBD1
size: once
J: TRBJ1-1
V: TRBV7-3
DNA: TGTGCCAGCAGCTTAGGGACAGGTTTGAACACTGAAGCTTTCTTT
CDR3: CASSLGTGLNTEAFF

D: .
size: .
J: TRBJ2-7
V: TRBV10-2
DNA: TGCGCCAGCAGTGGGGTCGAGGGGGGCTACGAGCAGTACTTC
CDR3: CASSGVEGGYEQYF

D: .
size: .
J: TRBJ2-2
V: TRBV28
DNA: TGTGCCAGCAGTTTCGAGGGGGGCACCGGGGAGCTGTTTTTT
CDR3: CASSFEGGTGELFF

D: .
size: .
J: TRBJ2-5
V: TRBV7-9
DNA: TGTGCCAGCAGCTTAGGTCCCGGGACACAAGAGACCCAGTACTTC
CDR3: CASSLGPGTQETQYF

D: .
size: .
J: TRBJ1-6
V: TRBV2
DNA: TGTGCCAGCAGGGGGGTCCAGTTGAAGGTCGGGTCCTATAATTCACCCCTCCACTTT
CDR3: CASRGVQLKVGSYNSPLHF

D: TRBD2
size: .
J: TRBJ2-7
V: TRBV10-3
DNA: TGTGCCATCAGTGAGTCACGGGGGGGTGACGAGCAGTACTTC
CDR3: CAISESRGGDEQYF

D: TRBD1
size: .
J: TRBJ2-5
V: TRBV10-3
DNA: TGTGCCACATCACACGGGACAGGGGAAGAGACCCAGTACTTC
CDR3: CATSHGTGEETQYF

D: .
size: .
J: TRBJ2-2
V: TRBV6-1
DNA: TGTGCCAGCAGTCAGGGACTGAACACCGGGGAGCTGTTTTTT
CDR3: CASSQGLNTGELFF

D: .
size: once
J: TRBJ2-1
V: TRBV4-2
DNA: TGTGCCAGCAGCCATCCCGTTGGGGGGAATGAGCAGTTCTTC
CDR3: CASSHPVGGNEQFF

D: TRBD1
size: .
J: TRBJ2-7
V: TRBV28
DNA: TGTGCCAGCACCCCGGGGTTGGGGACAGGGGGAGGCGAGCAGTACTTC
CDR3: CASTPGLGTGGGEQYF

D: .
size: .
J: TRBJ2-7
V: TRBV5-5
DNA: TGTGCCAGCAGCTTTGAGGTATCCTACGAGCAGTACTTC
CDR3: CASSFEVSYEQYF

D: .
size: .
J: TRBJ2-1
V: TRBV28
DNA: TGTGCCAGCAGTTCCCGGGACTTTTCCTACAATGAGCAGTTCTTC
CDR3: CASSSRDFSYNEQFF

D: TRBD1
size: .
J: TRBJ1-2
V: TRBV7-3
DNA: TGTGCCAGCAGCTTCTCGGGCAGGGACAGGGTTTACCAGGGCTACACCTTC
CDR3: CASSFSGRDRVYQGYTF

D: TRBD2
size: .
J: TRBJ2-7
V: TRBV5-8
DNA: TGTGCCAGCAGCCAGTGGGGAGGGTACGAGCAGTACTTC
CDR3: CASSQWGGYEQYF

D: .
size: .
J: TRBJ2-2
V: TRBV12-1
DNA: .
CDR3: CASSSYRLTAGSCFF

D: .
size: .
J: TRBJ1-2
V: TRBV28
DNA: TGTGCCAGCAGTTTTTATCCGGGAAACACCCGTACTAACTATGGCTACACCTTC
CDR3: CASSFYPGNTRTNYGYTF

D: .
size: .
J: TRBJ1-1
V: TRBV7-9
DNA: TGTGCCAGCAGCCCGGGTGGTGGATCTACTAAAGCTTTCTTT
CDR3: CASSPGGGSTKAFF

D: .
size: .
J: TRBJ2-7
V: TRBV6-6
DNA: TGTGCCAGCAGTTACTCGACTAGAGCTACCTACGAGCAGTACTTC
CDR3: CASSYSTRATYEQYF

D: .
size: once
J: TRBJ1-5
V: TRBV27
DNA: TGTGCCAGCGCTGGGCTTCATAGCAATCAGCCCCAGCATTTT
CDR3: CASAGLHSNQPQHF

D: TRBD1
size: .
J: TRBJ1-2
V: TRBV29-1
DNA: TGCAGCGTTGAACGGACAGGGGGCGACTATGGCTACACCTTC
CDR3: CSVERTGGDYGYTF

D: .
size: .
J: TRBJ2-3
V: TRBV5-4
DNA: TGTGCCAGCAGCGTCGCGTTTGGGGACCCCACAGATACGCAGTATTTT
CDR3: CASSVAFGDPTDTQYF

D: .
size: .
J: TRBJ2-7
V: TRBV19
DNA: TGTGCCAGTAGTATCCGTCCCAGCCACGAGCAGTACTTC
CDR3: CASSIRPSHEQYF

D: .
size: .
J: TRBJ1-2
V: TRBV6-6
DNA: TGTGCCAGCAGGGACCAAGCTAACTATGGCTACACCTTC
CDR3: CASRDQANYGYTF

D: .
size: .
J: TRBJ2-2
V: TRBV9
DNA: TGTGCCAGCAGCGTATTCTCCGGGGGCCCCGGGGAGCTGTTTTTT
CDR3: CASSVFSGGPGELFF

D: .
size: .
J: TRBJ1-5
V: TRBV6-6
DNA: TGTGCCAGCAGGGACACCCGTTTAAACAATCAGCCCCAGCATTTT
CDR3: CASRDTRLNNQPQHF

D: .
size: .
J: TRBJ1-4
V: TRBV6-6
DNA: TGTGCCAGCAGTTACGGGGGGGCAGGTGCTAATGAAAAACTGTTTTTT
CDR3: CASSYGGAGANEKLFF